This is a list of T cell receptor beta chains from one sample in a study of T cells in Graves' hyperthyroidism and ophthalmopathy. TCRdb re-analysed the multiplex PCR reads in MiXCR, keeping a single row per CDR3 protein. The sample contains a few hundred thousand distinct CDR3 sequences, less than 25% of which appear only once. Specimen: blood. The receptors were sampled from a man in his late teens or twenties with Graves' hyperthyroidism. CDR3s include the opening cysteine and the closing phenylalanine or tryptophan. D genes are given only for firm matches. Expanded clones are given a class, and other clones once, few, many or no size at all.

CDR3 protein: CAISSDRVYEQYF; CDR3 DNA: TGTGCCATCAGTTCGGACAGGGTGTACGAGCAGTACTTC; V gene: TRBV10-3; clone size: many; J gene: TRBJ2-7; D gene: TRBD1
CDR3 protein: CVSIARDRDSPLHF; CDR3 DNA: TGTGTCAGCATCGCCCGGGACAGGGATTCACCCCTCCACTTT; V gene: TRBV3-1; clone size: once; J gene: TRBJ1-6; D gene: TRBD1
CDR3 protein: CASSKWEDVSYEQYF; CDR3 DNA: TGTGCCAGCAGCAAATGGGAGGACGTCTCCTACGAGCAGTACTTC; V gene: TRBV7-9; clone size: few; J gene: TRBJ2-7; D gene: -
CDR3 protein: CASSPRTGNEAFF; CDR3 DNA: TGTGCCAGCTCACCACGGACAGGAAATGAAGCTTTCTTT; V gene: TRBV18; clone size: many; J gene: TRBJ1-1; D gene: TRBD1
CDR3 protein: CASRGSGGRVGGYTF; CDR3 DNA: TGTGCCAGCAGAGGGTCTGGGGGCAGGGTGGGTGGCTACACCTTC; V gene: TRBV6-1; clone size: once; J gene: TRBJ1-2; D gene: -
CDR3 protein: CAWKVPGGKGTEAFF; CDR3 DNA: TGTGCCTGGAAAGTCCCAGGGGGCAAGGGCACTGAAGCTTTCTTT; V gene: TRBV30; clone size: many; J gene: TRBJ1-1; D gene: TRBD1
CDR3 protein: CASSLGQSATEAFF; CDR3 DNA: TGTGCCAGCAGCCTCGGACAATCGGCCACTGAAGCTTTCTTT; V gene: TRBV28; clone size: many; J gene: TRBJ1-1; D gene: -
CDR3 protein: CASSRTAIHGYTF; CDR3 DNA: TGTGCCAGCAGTCGGACCGCGATTCATGGCTACACCTTC; V gene: TRBV27; clone size: many; J gene: TRBJ1-2; D gene: -
CDR3 protein: CASSIPYRGHEQYF; CDR3 DNA: TGTGCCAGCAGTATCCCCTACAGGGGCCACGAGCAGTACTTC; V gene: TRBV28; clone size: -; J gene: TRBJ2-7; D gene: TRBD1
CDR3 protein: CAISGLDRRSSYEQYF; CDR3 DNA: TGTGCCATCAGTGGGTTAGACAGGCGAAGCTCCTACGAGCAGTACTTC; V gene: TRBV10-3; clone size: many; J gene: TRBJ2-7; D gene: -
CDR3 protein: CASSPQGAYNYGYTF; CDR3 DNA: TGTGCCAGCAGTCCACAGGGAGCCTATAACTATGGCTACACCTTC; V gene: TRBV6-1; clone size: -; J gene: TRBJ1-2; D gene: -
CDR3 protein: CASSPLAGELTPQTQYF; CDR3 DNA: TGTGCCAGCAGTCCCTTAGCGGGGGAGCTCACCCCCCAGACCCAGTACTTC; V gene: TRBV6-1; clone size: many; J gene: TRBJ2-5; D gene: TRBD2
CDR3 protein: CASSSSGQPQHF; CDR3 DNA: TGTGCCAGCAGTTCCTCGGGACAGCCCCAGCATTTT; V gene: TRBV12-3/TRBV12-4; clone size: many; J gene: TRBJ1-5; D gene: -
CDR3 protein: CASSPPGTRQGSYEQYF; CDR3 DNA: TGTGCCAGCTCACCACCGGGGACCCGACAGGGTTCCTACGAGCAGTACTTC; V gene: TRBV18; clone size: many; J gene: TRBJ2-7; D gene: TRBD1
CDR3 protein: CASSLVWGGNQPQHF; CDR3 DNA: TGTGCCAGCAGTTTAGTGTGGGGGGGAAATCAGCCCCAGCATTTT; V gene: TRBV6-5; clone size: many; J gene: TRBJ1-5; D gene: -
CDR3 protein: CASSVDPSGGAIDTQYF; CDR3 DNA: TGTGCCAGCAGCGTAGACCCTAGCGGGGGGGCCATAGATACGCAGTATTTT; V gene: TRBV9; clone size: -; J gene: TRBJ2-3; D gene: TRBD2
CDR3 protein: CAWSIQGAKGYTF; CDR3 DNA: TGTGCCTGGAGTATACAGGGGGCGAAGGGCTACACCTTC; V gene: TRBV30; clone size: many; J gene: TRBJ1-2; D gene: TRBD1
CDR3 protein: CSAAGQGAPEQYF; CDR3 DNA: TGCAGTGCTGCCGGACAGGGGGCGCCTGAGCAGTACTTC; V gene: TRBV20-1; clone size: few; J gene: TRBJ2-7; D gene: TRBD1
CDR3 protein: CASSQELSTGLAGEETQYF; CDR3 DNA: TGTGCCAGCAGCCAAGAACTTTCCACCGGACTAGCGGGGGAAGAGACCCAGTACTTC; V gene: TRBV4-2; clone size: many; J gene: TRBJ2-5; D gene: TRBD2
CDR3 protein: CASSLFLVGQGSEQYF; CDR3 DNA: TGCGCCAGCAGCTTGTTTTTGGTGGGACAGGGATCTGAGCAGTACTTC; V gene: TRBV5-1; clone size: few; J gene: TRBJ2-7; D gene: TRBD1
CDR3 protein: CASSPGSSGNTIYF; CDR3 DNA: TGCGCCAGCAGCCCCGGGTCATCTGGAAACACCATATATTTT; V gene: TRBV5-1; clone size: many; J gene: TRBJ1-3; D gene: -
CDR3 protein: CASSQESSGGYYEQYF; CDR3 DNA: TGCGCCAGCAGCCAAGAATCAAGCGGGGGTTACTACGAGCAGTACTTC; V gene: TRBV4-1; clone size: many; J gene: TRBJ2-7; D gene: TRBD2
CDR3 protein: CASRRPGLAGNTGELFF; CDR3 DNA: TGTGCCAGCAGACGACCGGGACTAGCGGGGAACACCGGGGAGCTGTTTTTT; V gene: TRBV11-2; clone size: -; J gene: TRBJ2-2; D gene: TRBD2
CDR3 protein: CASSYGTGGPYF; CDR3 DNA: TGTGCCAGCAGTTATGGGACAGGGGGACCGTACTTC; V gene: TRBV28; clone size: many; J gene: TRBJ2-7; D gene: TRBD1
CDR3 protein: CASGGTSDTEAFF; CDR3 DNA: TGTGCTAGTGGCGGCACGAGTGACACTGAAGCTTTCTTT; V gene: TRBV12-5; clone size: many; J gene: TRBJ1-1; D gene: -
CDR3 protein: CANALTSGSYEQYF; CDR3 DNA: TGTGCCAACGCCCTGACTAGCGGGAGCTACGAGCAGTACTTC; V gene: TRBV13; clone size: -; J gene: TRBJ2-7; D gene: TRBD2
CDR3 protein: CASSDGGWKETQYF; CDR3 DNA: TGTGCCAGCAGTGACGGGGGTTGGAAGGAGACCCAGTACTTC; V gene: TRBV2; clone size: few; J gene: TRBJ2-5; D gene: -